These T cell receptor beta chains were read from a single sample in a study of blood T cell repertoires in COVID-19. Sequencing used immunoSEQ multiplex PCR; TCRdb keeps in-frame clones, though not all of them. The data show approximately 110,000 clones, with about 93% seen just once and about 2% held by the top ten. The sequencing input was peripheral blood. Receptors originate from a man over 45 with COVID-19, enrolled during active disease. Both conserved end residues are part of each CDR3. The D gene is left open where the match is weak. Clone size, where shown, is once, few, many, or a class for clones that have expanded.

-	TRBJ1-5	TRBV28	-	TGTGCCAGCAGTTTATCCAGTCAGCCCCAGCATTTT	CASSLSSQPQHF
TRBD2	TRBJ2-1	TRBV7-8	-	TGTGCCAGCAGCTCTGGGGCTAGCGGGACCCGCGGTGAGCAGTTCTTC	CASSSGASGTRGEQFF
TRBD1	TRBJ1-1	TRBV24-1	-	TGTGCCACCAAGGGGGCGGACACTGAAGCTTTCTTT	CATKGADTEAFF
-	TRBJ2-5	TRBV7-2	once	TGTGCCAGCAGCTTATCGGGGATGTCAGAGACCCAGTACTTC	CASSLSGMSETQYF
-	TRBJ1-1	TRBV30	-	TGTGCCTGGAGTTCCGCAGGGTACATAGCTTTCTTT	CAWSSAGYIAFF
-	TRBJ2-7	TRBV7-2	-	TGTGCCAGCAGCCTAGTTTCTGGGGGCGGGAGTAACTACGAGCAGTACTTC	CASSLVSGGGSNYEQYF
-	TRBJ2-1	TRBV28	-	TGTGCCACCTCGGGGACAACTAATTACAATGAGCAGTTCTTC	CATSGTTNYNEQFF
TRBD2	TRBJ2-2	TRBV28	-	TGTGCCAGCAGCCCCCTCTCAGCGGGAGTTAGCACCGGGGAGCTGTTTTTT	CASSPLSAGVSTGELFF
TRBD2	TRBJ2-1	TRBV4-3	-	TGCGCCAGCAGCCAACTCACTAGCGGGAGCAGGAATGAGCAGTTCTTC	CASSQLTSGSRNEQFF
TRBD1	TRBJ1-6	TRBV28	-	TGTGCCAGCAGCCCCCCAGGAGGGACAGGCAATTCACCCCTCCACTTT	CASSPPGGTGNSPLHF
TRBD2	TRBJ2-5	TRBV6-4	-	TGTGCCAGCAGTGACTCTGGGCGGCTGCGGGAGGGCCAAGAGACCCAGTACTTC	CASSDSGRLREGQETQYF
-	TRBJ1-4	TRBV5-5	once	TGTGCCAGCAGCTTGGAGGGGCAGCAGAATGAAAAACTGTTTTTT	CASSLEGQQNEKLFF
-	TRBJ2-3	TRBV6-2/TRBV6-3	-	TGTGCCAGCAGTTACTCGGGAGTAGATACGCAGTATTTT	CASSYSGVDTQYF
TRBD1	TRBJ1-1	TRBV3-1/TRBV3-2	few	TGTGCCAGCAGCCAACCCCCAGGGGGTGAAGCTTTCTTT	CASSQPPGGEAFF
TRBD2	TRBJ2-2	TRBV9	-	TGTGCCAGCAGCGTAGATACTAGCGGGAGACTGGACACCGGGGAGCTGTTTTTT	CASSVDTSGRLDTGELFF
TRBD1	TRBJ1-4	TRBV6-5	-	TGTGCCAGCAGTACCGGACAGGGCGAGGAAAAACTGTTTTTT	CASSTGQGEEKLFF
-	TRBJ2-7	TRBV7-2	-	TGTGCCAGCAGCTTAGCCACACCACCAGGCTCGGGGAGGAGCTCCTACGAGCAGTACTTC	CASSLATPPGSGRSSYEQYF
TRBD1	TRBJ2-1	TRBV10-3	-	TGTGCCATCAGTGCCCGGGGACAGGTGGCCTACAATGAGCAGTTCTTC	CAISARGQVAYNEQFF
-	TRBJ1-6	TRBV28	once	TGTGCCAGCATTCAAGGGGATTACTCCTATAATTCACCCCTCCACTTT	CASIQGDYSYNSPLHF
-	TRBJ2-2	TRBV28	-	TGTGCCAGCACCCGGAACACCGGGGAGCTGTTTTTT	CASTRNTGELFF
-	TRBJ1-5	TRBV30	-	TGTGCCTGGAGTGAGGGGCTCAGCAATCAGCCCCAGCATTTT	CAWSEGLSNQPQHF
TRBD1	TRBJ2-1	TRBV7-9	-	TGTGCCAGCAGTCCTCAGGGACAGATCCACAATGAGCAGTTCTTC	CASSPQGQIHNEQFF
TRBD2	TRBJ2-5	TRBV5-1	-	TGCGCCAGCAGCCCATCTAGCGGGAGTATAGAGACCCAGTACTTC	CASSPSSGSIETQYF
-	TRBJ1-2	TRBV18	-	TGTGCCAGCTCACCCCCGACGGTCGAGGGCGGCTACACCTTC	CASSPPTVEGGYTF
-	TRBJ2-2	TRBV6-1	-	TGTGCCAGCAGTGAAGCCAGGGCGAACACCGGGGAGCTGTTTTTT	CASSEARANTGELFF
TRBD1	TRBJ2-3	TRBV5-1	-	TGCGCCAGCCATACAGGGGGCGCAGATACGCAGTATTTT	CASHTGGADTQYF
TRBD1	TRBJ1-2	TRBV10-3	-	TGTGCCATCAGTGTCAACAGGGGAGACAATGGCTACACCTTC	CAISVNRGDNGYTF
-	TRBJ2-3	TRBV5-1	-	TGCGCCAGCAGCTCAGCGGGTTCTAGCACAGATACGCAGTATTTT	CASSSAGSSTDTQYF
-	TRBJ2-3	TRBV5-1	-	TGCGCCAGCAGGTCCCTCGGGATCCACACAGATACGCAGTATTTT	CASRSLGIHTDTQYF
-	TRBJ2-5	TRBV5-1	-	TGCGCCAGCAGCTGGACAGTCCCCCAAGAGACCCAGTACTTC	CASSWTVPQETQYF
TRBD1	TRBJ2-1	TRBV10-3	-	TGTGCCATCCGAGGACAGGAGCACAATGAGCAGTTCTTC	CAIRGQEHNEQFF
TRBD1	TRBJ2-1	TRBV2	-	TGTGCCAGCATTGGGACAGGGCTAGGCAATGAGCAGTTCTTC	CASIGTGLGNEQFF
-	TRBJ2-6	TRBV7-3	-	TGTGCCAGCAGCTTAACCGGAGGGGCTGGGGCCAACGTCCTGACTTTC	CASSLTGGAGANVLTF
TRBD2	TRBJ2-2	TRBV4-1	-	TGCGCCAGCAGCACGCCGACTAGCGGGGTATCGAACACCGGGGAGCTGTTTTTT	CASSTPTSGVSNTGELFF
-	TRBJ2-3	TRBV11-3	-	TGTGCCAGCAGCTCCCGGACAGAAACAGATACGCAGTATTTT	CASSSRTETDTQYF
-	TRBJ2-2	TRBV12-2	few	TGTGCAAGTCGCTTAGGCAGGACTTCCACCGGGGAGCTGTTTTTT	CASRLGRTSTGELFF
TRBD2	TRBJ2-3	TRBV30	-	TGTGCCTGGAGCCCCGGGACTAGCGGGAGTAGTGATACGCAGTATTTT	CAWSPGTSGSSDTQYF
TRBD1	TRBJ2-5	TRBV3-1/TRBV3-2	-	TGTGCCAGCAGCCAAGAGGGACAGGGGGGGAAAATTGAGAAGACCCAGTACTTC	CASSQEGQGGKIEKTQYF
TRBD2	TRBJ2-2	TRBV4-3	once	TGCGCCAGCAGTCAGACAGGACTAGCGGGCCACCCTTACAACACCGGGGAGCTGTTTTTT	CASSQTGLAGHPYNTGELFF
-	TRBJ1-4	TRBV27	-	TGTGCCAGCAGTTTGGGCAGATGGGATGAAAAACTGTTTTTT	CASSLGRWDEKLFF
TRBD2	TRBJ2-5	TRBV9	-	TGTGCCAGCAGCCCTCAAGGGAGGGCCGTGGAGACCCAGTACTTC	CASSPQGRAVETQYF
-	TRBJ1-3	TRBV6-5	-	TGTGCCAGCAGCTCCACTACTGGAAACACCATATATTTT	CASSSTTGNTIYF
-	TRBJ2-3	TRBV7-8	-	TGTGCCAGCAGCTACGGACTCACAGATACGCAGTATTTT	CASSYGLTDTQYF
TRBD1	TRBJ2-7	TRBV4-1	-	TGCGCCAGCAGCCACGGAGACAGGGACCGAAACGAGCAGTACTTC	CASSHGDRDRNEQYF
TRBD1	TRBJ1-1	TRBV19	-	TGTGCCAGTGGGAGGACAGGGAACACTGAAGCTTTCTTT	CASGRTGNTEAFF
TRBD1	TRBJ1-4	TRBV19	-	TGTGCCACCCGGGACAGGGGAAGGGATGAAAAACTGTTTTTT	CATRDRGRDEKLFF
-	TRBJ2-7	TRBV11-3	-	TGTGCCAGCAGCTTCGGGGATGGCTACGAGCAGTACTTC	CASSFGDGYEQYF
-	TRBJ1-2	TRBV6-2/TRBV6-3	-	TGTGCCAGCAGTTCTGCCAGGAACTATGGCTACACCTTC	CASSSARNYGYTF
-	TRBJ1-6	TRBV19	few	TGTGCCAGTAGTTCGGCCATACAGGGAAGCTCCTATAATTCACCCCTCCACTTT	CASSSAIQGSSYNSPLHF
-	TRBJ1-4	TRBV6-2/TRBV6-3	-	TGTGCCAGCAGTTACTACCCGGGTTTAGAAAAACTGTTTTTT	CASSYYPGLEKLFF
TRBD2	TRBJ2-3	TRBV5-8	-	TGTGCCAGCAGCACCGGGACTAGCGGAGGTAGCACAGATACGCAGTATTTT	CASSTGTSGGSTDTQYF